The source of this TCR beta chain is a study of blood T cells in healthy people across ages. Using a J-beta primer mix together with a sample-barcoded 5' primer, a second PCR was run for 7 to 11 cycles. MiXCR, applied by TCRdb to the 5' RACE reads, yields one record per CDR3 protein. The sample has more than 650,000 distinct CDR3 sequences, over 20% seen once; the top ten hold around a fifth. Deletions cut 5 bases from V and 5 bases from J, with 12 bases between. The CDR3 runs to 13 residues. Germline V gene sequence: CDR1 SQVTM, CDR2 ANQGSEA. Peripheral blood from each donor was collected in a volume of approximately 9.2 milliliters. Isolation recovered at least 7 million PBMCs from every sample.

The receptor was isolated from an older man in good health. The V gene is TRBV29-1, the J gene TRBJ2-2; D may be TRBD2 (5 bases). The sequencing sample was made of blood. The CDR3 is CSVKRDRTGELFF. CDR3 sequence (DNA): TGCAGCGTTAAACGGGATAGAACCGGGGAGCTGTTTTTT.